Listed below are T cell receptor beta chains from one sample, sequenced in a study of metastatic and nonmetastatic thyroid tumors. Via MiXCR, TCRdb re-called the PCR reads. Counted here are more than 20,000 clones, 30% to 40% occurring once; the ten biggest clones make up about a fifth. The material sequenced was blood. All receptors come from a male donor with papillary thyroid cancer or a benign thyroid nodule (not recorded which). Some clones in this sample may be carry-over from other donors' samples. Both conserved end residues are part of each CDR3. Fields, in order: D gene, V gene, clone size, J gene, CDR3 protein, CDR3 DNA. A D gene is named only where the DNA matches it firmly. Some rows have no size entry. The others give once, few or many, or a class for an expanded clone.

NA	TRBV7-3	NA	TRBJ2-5	CASSGTGQETQYF	TGTGCCAGCAGCGGCACGGGACAAGAGACCCAGTACTTC
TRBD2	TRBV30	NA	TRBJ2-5	CAWAIAGGKLKTQYF	TGTGCCTGGGCTATAGCGGGGGGGAAACTAAAGACCCAGTACTTC
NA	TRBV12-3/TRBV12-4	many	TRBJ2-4	CASKKGTGDIQYF	TGTGCCAGCAAAAAGGGGACGGGAGACATTCAGTACTTC
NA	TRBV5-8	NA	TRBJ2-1	CASSLESSYNEQFF	TGTGCCAGCAGCTTGGAGTCCTCCTACAATGAGCAGTTCTTC
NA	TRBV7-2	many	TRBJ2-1	CASSLGVNNEQFF	TGTGCCAGCAGCTTAGGGGTGAACAATGAGCAGTTCTTC
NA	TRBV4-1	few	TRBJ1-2	CASSQRGGRGGGGYTF	TGCGCCAGCAGCCAACGGGGTGGTAGGGGAGGAGGTGGCTACACCTTC
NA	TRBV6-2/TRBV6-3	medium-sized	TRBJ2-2	CASTGTGNTGELFF	TGTGCCAGCACCGGGACCGGAAACACCGGGGAGCTGTTTTTT
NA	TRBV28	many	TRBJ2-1	CASSSQYNEQFF	TGTGCCAGCAGTTCTCAGTACAATGAGCAGTTCTTC
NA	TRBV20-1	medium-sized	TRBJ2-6	CSASVVGLSGANVLTF	TGCAGTGCTAGCGTGGTCGGACTCTCTGGGGCCAACGTCCTGACTTTC
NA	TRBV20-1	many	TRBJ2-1	CSARARGNEQFF	TGCAGTGCTAGAGCTAGGGGCAATGAGCAGTTCTTC
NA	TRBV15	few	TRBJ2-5	CATSGIAGETQYF	TGTGCCACCAGCGGAATAGCTGGCGAGACCCAGTACTTC
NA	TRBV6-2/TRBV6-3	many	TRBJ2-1	CASSLTGRSYNEQFF	TGTGCCAGCAGTTTGACGGGCCGCTCCTACAATGAGCAGTTCTTC
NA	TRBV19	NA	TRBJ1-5	CASSIGWRQKNQPQHF	TGTGCCAGTAGTATTGGTTGGCGACAGAAAAATCAGCCCCAGCATTTT
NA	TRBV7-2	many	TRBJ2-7	CASSSTRAGSYEQYF	TGTGCCAGCAGCTCCACCCGGGCGGGAAGCTACGAGCAGTACTTC
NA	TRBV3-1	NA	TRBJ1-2	CASSLEQGTGYTF	TGTGCCAGCAGTTTAGAGCAGGGGACTGGCTACACCTTC
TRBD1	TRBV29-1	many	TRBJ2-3	CSVRDRSTDTQYF	TGCAGCGTGCGGGACAGGAGCACAGATACGCAGTATTTT
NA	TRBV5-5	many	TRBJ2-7	CASSHPSTDEQYF	TGTGCCAGCAGTCACCCTAGTACGGACGAGCAGTACTTC
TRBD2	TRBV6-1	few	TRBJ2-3	CASSDSAGATDTQYF	TGTGCCAGCAGTGACTCAGCGGGGGCCACAGATACGCAGTATTTT
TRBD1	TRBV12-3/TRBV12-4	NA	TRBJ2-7	CASSLNQGAYEQYF	TGTGCCAGCAGTTTAAACCAGGGGGCTTACGAGCAGTACTTC
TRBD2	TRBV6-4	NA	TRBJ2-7	CAGLAGGYEQYF	TGTGCCGGCTTAGCGGGGGGCTACGAGCAGTACTTC
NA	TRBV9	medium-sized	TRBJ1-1	CASSRGRGSTEAFF	TGTGCCAGCAGCAGAGGAAGGGGGTCAACTGAAGCTTTCTTT
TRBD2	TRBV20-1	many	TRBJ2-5	CSADEGTSGQETQYF	TGCAGTGCTGACGAAGGGACTAGCGGCCAAGAGACCCAGTACTTC
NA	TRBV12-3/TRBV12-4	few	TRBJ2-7	CASSLAYSYEQYF	TGTGCCAGCAGTTTAGCCTATTCCTACGAGCAGTACTTC
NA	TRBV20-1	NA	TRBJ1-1	CSARGPDSSTEAFF	TGCAGTGCTAGAGGGCCGGACAGTTCCACTGAAGCTTTCTTT
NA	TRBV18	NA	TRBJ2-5	CASSVQETQYF	TGTGCCAGCTCCGTCCAAGAGACCCAGTACTTC
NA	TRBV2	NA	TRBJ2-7	CASSDNRHYEQYF	TGTGCCAGCAGTGATAACAGACACTACGAGCAGTACTTC
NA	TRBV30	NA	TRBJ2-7	CAWIGGGSSSYEQYF	TGTGCCTGGATAGGGGGGGGAAGTTCTTCCTACGAGCAGTACTTC
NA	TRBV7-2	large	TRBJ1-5	CASSSSGDSSNQPQHF	TGTGCCAGCAGCTCGTCAGGGGATTCGAGCAATCAGCCCCAGCATTTT
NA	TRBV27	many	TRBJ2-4	CASSLSSGVGAKNIQYF	TGTGCCAGCAGTTTATCCAGCGGAGTGGGAGCCAAAAACATTCAGTACTTC
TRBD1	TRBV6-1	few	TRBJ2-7	CASNPDRGGSYEQYF	TGTGCCAGCAACCCCGACAGGGGTGGCTCCTACGAGCAGTACTTC
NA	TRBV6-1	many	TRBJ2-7	CASRERTYSYEQYF	TGTGCCAGCAGAGAAAGGACTTATTCCTACGAGCAGTACTTC
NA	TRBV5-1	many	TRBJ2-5	CASSLGIGDSQETQYF	TGCGCCAGCAGCTTGGGCATCGGGGACTCCCAAGAGACCCAGTACTTC
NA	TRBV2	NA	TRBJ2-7	CASALPNSYEQYF	TGTGCCAGCGCATTACCAAACTCCTACGAGCAGTACTTC
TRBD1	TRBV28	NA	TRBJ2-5	CASNEQGAGQETQYF	TGTGCCAGCAACGAACAGGGGGCAGGCCAAGAGACCCAGTACTTC
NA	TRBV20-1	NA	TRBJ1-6	CSAGRSVGIQGKFNSPLHF	TGCAGTGCTGGCAGGTCTGTGGGTATCCAAGGAAAGTTCAATTCACCCCTCCACTTT
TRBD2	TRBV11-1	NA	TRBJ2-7	CASSLFPTSGRSYEQYF	TGTGCCAGCAGCCTATTCCCGACTAGCGGGAGGTCCTACGAGCAGTACTTC
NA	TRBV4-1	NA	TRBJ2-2	CASSHTNTGELFF	TGCGCCAGCAGCCACACGAACACCGGGGAGCTGTTTTTT
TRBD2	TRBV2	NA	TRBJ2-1	CASSMTSGREGEQFF	TGTGCCAGCAGTATGACGAGCGGGAGGGAGGGTGAGCAGTTCTTC
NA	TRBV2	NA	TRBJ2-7	CASTHRGATYEQYF	TGTGCCAGCACTCACCGGGGGGCAACCTACGAGCAGTACTTC
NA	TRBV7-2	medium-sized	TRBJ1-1	CASSLDGVRTEAFF	TGTGCCAGCAGCTTAGATGGGGTTCGGACTGAAGCTTTCTTT
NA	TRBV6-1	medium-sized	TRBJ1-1	CASSYSGSSKWNTEAFF	TGTGCCAGCAGTTACAGCGGCAGTAGCAAATGGAACACTGAAGCTTTCTTT
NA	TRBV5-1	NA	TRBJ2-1	CASSLVRVAYNEQFF	TGCGCCAGCAGCTTGGTAAGGGTAGCCTACAATGAGCAGTTCTTC
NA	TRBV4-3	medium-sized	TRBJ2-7	CASSPQQGYEQYF	TGCGCCAGCAGCCCCCAACAGGGCTACGAGCAGTACTTC
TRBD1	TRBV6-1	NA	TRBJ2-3	CASNHGQGPADTQYF	TGTGCCAGCAACCACGGACAGGGTCCCGCAGATACGCAGTATTTT
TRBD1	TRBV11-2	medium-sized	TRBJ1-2	CASGQQGGNGYTF	TGTGCCAGCGGACAACAGGGGGGTAATGGCTACACCTTC
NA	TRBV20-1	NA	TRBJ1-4	CSAPGGREEKLFF	TGCAGTGCTCCAGGTGGTAGGGAGGAAAAACTGTTTTTT
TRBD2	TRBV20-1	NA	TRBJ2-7	CSAIEREGIYEQYF	TGCAGTGCTATCGAGCGGGAGGGCATATACGAGCAGTACTTC
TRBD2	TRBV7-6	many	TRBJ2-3	CASSLSGLAGDTQYF	TGTGCCAGCAGCTTAAGTGGATTAGCGGGAGATACGCAGTATTTT
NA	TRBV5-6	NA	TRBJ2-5	CASTSIGGNQETQYF	TGTGCCAGCACCTCTATAGGGGGGAACCAAGAGACCCAGTACTTC
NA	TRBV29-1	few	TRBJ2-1	CSVRRGGNEQFF	TGCAGCGTTAGAAGAGGGGGCAATGAGCAGTTCTTC
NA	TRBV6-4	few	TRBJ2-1	CASSDGDSHEQFF	TGTGCCAGCAGTGACGGAGACTCCCACGAGCAGTTCTTC
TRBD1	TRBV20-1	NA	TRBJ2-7	CSALTGAYEQYF	TGCAGTGCATTGACAGGGGCCTACGAGCAGTACTTC
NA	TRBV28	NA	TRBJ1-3	CATGDAILNTIYF	TGTGCCACCGGGGACGCGATTTTAAACACCATATATTTT
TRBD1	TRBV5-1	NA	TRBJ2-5	CASSSPDRGKETQYF	TGCGCCAGCAGCTCACCGGACAGGGGTAAAGAGACCCAGTACTTC